These 22 T cell receptor beta chains share one sample of origin, sequenced in a study of T cells after yellow fever vaccination. TCRdb recomputed calls from the 5' RACE reads with MiXCR, one row per CDR3 protein. Among a few hundred thousand distinct CDR3 sequences listed, around 3.6% were seen once. The sequencing here drew on PBMCs, taken on the day of the yellow fever booster vaccination. The receptors derive from a man between 18 and 35 years old who received the YFV17D yellow fever vaccine.

This clonotype showed up many times. This chain uses TRBV5-1 with TRBJ2-7; D remains unclear. Trimming cost V 0 bases and J 0 bases, with 10 bases left between them. The CDR3 sequence is 15 residues long. Germline lookup yields CDR1 SGHRS and CDR2 YFSETQ. This chain's CDR3 is CASSLAWLDSYEQYF. In nucleotides, the CDR3 is TGCGCCAGCAGCTTGGCCTGGCTGGACTCCTACGAGCAGTACTTC.

The V and J genes are TRBV25-1 and TRBJ2-6, with 9 nucleotides matching TRBD1. The junction had 6 bases not matched to a gene; V was cut back by 6 bases and J by 0 bases. The CDR3 contains 17 residues. Germline CDR1 is MGHDK and CDR2 is SYGVNS. CDR3 nucleotide sequence: TGTGCCAGCAGCGAGACAGGGGGAAGCTCTGGGGCCAACGTCCTGACTTTC. Translation gives CASSETGGSSGANVLTF.

This clonotype was seen just once. The gene calls are TRBV5-6 and TRBJ2-7, with 10 bases matching TRBD1. Looked up from germline, CDR1 is SGHDT and CDR2 is YYEEEE. The trim removed 4 bases at V and 5 bases at J, leaving 12 bases unmatched. The CDR3 runs 16 residues. Here the CDR3 reads CASSPSPGQGNHEQYF. CDR3 in DNA: TGTGCCAGCAGCCCATCCCCGGGACAGGGGAACCACGAGCAGTACTTC.

There are many counts of this clonotype. The rearrangement uses TRBV10-3 and TRBJ2-7; the D gene is possibly TRBD1 (6 bases). CDR1 is ENHRY, CDR2 SYGVKD, per germline. The CDR3 runs 16 residues. V was cut by 0 bases and J by 2 bases, with 14 bases left in between. The CDR3 reads CAISESHRDTPYEQYF. CDR3 DNA sequence: TGTGCCATCAGTGAGTCACACCGGGACACCCCCTACGAGCAGTACTTC.

This clonotype was seen many times. J is TRBJ2-7 and V is TRBV7-6; 8 bases align to TRBD1. CDR1 is SGHVS and CDR2 is FNYEAQ in the germline V gene. V lost 3 bases, J lost 4 bases, and 8 bases stayed unmatched. The CDR3 totals 15 residues. The CDR3, as DNA: TGTGCCAGCAGCTTTACGGACAGGGCCTTTTACGAGCAGTACGTC. Translated, it gives CASSFTDRAFYEQYV.

This clonotype was found many times. J is TRBJ2-7 and V is TRBV20-1, with TRBD1 as a possible D gene (5 bases). The germline V and J ends were trimmed by 3 bases and 2 bases, with 14 bases remaining between them. This CDR3 comprises 14 residues. Looked up from germline, CDR1 is DFQATT and CDR2 is SNEGSKA (reference sequence). CDR3 DNA: TGCAGTGCTAGTTTGGCAGGGCATCCCTACGAGCAGTACTTC. Protein: CSASLAGHPYEQYF.

The sample holds a few counts of this clonotype. The chain couples TRBV7-3 to TRBJ1-2; maybe TRBD1 (6 bases). V was trimmed by 3 bases and J by 4 bases, leaving 18 bases between them. Germline-derived CDR1 and CDR2 are SGHTA and FQGTGA. CDR3 size: 16 residues. CDR3 residues: CASSLGPGGPGYGYTF. CDR3 DNA sequence: TGTGCCAGCAGCTTGGGGCCCGGGGGGCCGGGCTATGGCTACACCTTC. Full variable domain (rest looked up from reference TRBV7-3 and TRBJ1-2): GAGVSQTPSNKVTEKGKYVELRCDPISGHTALYWYRQSLGQGPEFLIYFQGTGAADDSGLPNDRFFAVRPEGSVSTLKIQRTERGDSAVYLCASSLGPGGPGYGYTFGSGTRLTVV.

J is TRBJ1-5 and V is TRBV19, with D tentatively TRBD1 (5 bases). The V gene's germline CDR1 is LNHDA and CDR2 SQIVND (reference sequence). V lost 5 bases, J lost 1 base, and 12 bases lay in between. This CDR3 is 15 amino acids long. CDR3 amino acids: CASSADWGSNQPQHF. CDR3 nucleotide sequence: TGTGCCAGTAGTGCCGACTGGGGGAGCAATCAGCCCCAGCATTTT.

This clonotype was seen ten or more times. J is TRBJ1-6 and V is TRBV5-6, with D perhaps TRBD1 (6 bases). V was trimmed by 4 bases and J by 4 bases, leaving 9 bases between them. The CDR3 contains 14 residues. Germline V gives CDR1 SGHDT, CDR2 YYEEEE. The DNA of the CDR3 is TGTGCCAGCAGCCTAGGACAGTATAATTCACCCCTCCACTTT. It encodes CASSLGQYNSPLHF. The complete variable domain, with remaining parts taken from reference TRBV5-6 and TRBJ1-6, reads DAGVTQSPTHLIKTRGQQVTLRCSPKSGHDTVSWYQQALGQGPQFIFQYYEEEERQRGNFPDRFSGHQFPNYSSELNVNALLLGDSALYLCASSLGQYNSPLHFGNGTRLTVT.

At least ten counts were recorded for this clonotype. The chain links TRBV5-5 to TRBJ2-7, with TRBD1 identical over 8 bases. The germline CDR1 and CDR2 sequences are SGHKS and YYEKEE (reference sequence). This CDR3 region has 16 residues. The J segment lost 3 bases and the V segment lost 5 bases, leaving 13 bases of the junction unmatched. DNA for the CDR3: TGTGCCAGCAGTTTTATGCCGGACAGGGTTCTCTACGAGCAGTACGTC. The encoded protein is CASSFMPDRVLYEQYV.

The chain recombines TRBV6-1 with TRBJ2-5; D may be TRBD2 (5 bases). Germline V CDR1 and CDR2: MNHNS, SASEGT. Trimming shortened V by 7 bases and J by 3 bases, and 9 bases separated the two germline ends. This CDR3 is 12 amino acids long. CDR3 protein: CASIGVEETQYF. The CDR3 nucleotides read TGTGCCAGCATCGGGGTGGAAGAGACCCAGTACTTC.

This clonotype turned up a few times. The J gene is TRBJ1-6, the V gene TRBV27; D perhaps matches TRBD1 (5 bases). This CDR3 is built from 15 residues. Per germline, CDR1 MNHEY and CDR2 SMNVEV (reference sequence). The V end was cut by 3 bases, the J end by 9 bases, with 15 bases between. CDR3 loop: CASSFLARGGSPLHF. The DNA for the CDR3 is TGTGCCAGCAGTTTTCTTGCGAGGGGCGGTTCACCCCTCCACTTT.

This clonotype was observed a handful of times. The rearrangement uses TRBV5-1 and TRBJ2-3; D unresolved. Germline CDR1 SGHRS, CDR2 YFSETQ. This CDR3 is 14 amino acids long. Trimming left V 7 bases short and J 2 bases short, with 14 bases between. Here the CDR3 reads CASRPQYLTDTQYF. The DNA for the CDR3 is TGCGCCAGCCGCCCCCAATACCTCACAGATACGCAGTATTTT.

The chain recombines TRBV5-1 with TRBJ1-1; D uncertain. Germline values: CDR1 SGHRS, CDR2 YFSETQ. The CDR3 is made up of 14 amino acids. The V end was cut by 0 bases, the J end by 6 bases, with 12 bases between. CDR3 DNA: TGCGCCAGCAGCTTGGATTACGGTAGTCCTGAAGCTTTCTTT. Its protein is CASSLDYGSPEAFF.

The CDR3 DNA reads as TGCAGTGCGAAACAGGGGGCGCAGGGTCAGCCCCAGCATTTT. The encoded protein is CSAKQGAQGQPQHF. The chain couples TRBV20-1 to TRBJ1-5; TRBD1 agrees at 9 bases. V shed 6 bases, J shed 6 bases, and the junction held 9 bases outside the gene matches. This CDR3 has 14 residues. Per the germline V gene, CDR1 is DFQATT and CDR2 is SNEGSKA (reference sequence).

This clonotype was seen more than once but under ten times. This chain joins TRBV20-1 and TRBJ1-2; TRBD1 might be the D (5 bases). V lost 2 bases and J 3 bases, leaving 10 bases between the germline ends. The CDR3 sequence is 13 residues long. The germline V gene encodes CDR1 DFQATT and CDR2 SNEGSKA (reference sequence). CDR3 sequence reads: CSARIPQDYGYTF. In DNA, the CDR3 is TGCAGTGCTAGAATACCACAGGACTATGGCTACACCTTC.

This clonotype was seen a few times. The chain is built from TRBV5-5 and TRBJ2-3; D is undetermined. The V gene lost 1 base and the J gene lost 2 bases, with 17 bases spanning the gap. This CDR3 comprises 17 residues. In germline, CDR1 is SGHKS, CDR2 YYEKEE (reference sequence). The CDR3 loop is CASSLYGQTPITDTQYF. The CDR3 nucleotides are TGTGCCAGCAGCTTGTATGGCCAGACACCCATCACAGATACGCAGTATTTT.

Many counts were recorded for this clonotype. CDR3 region: CASSPILGTSGSDTQYF. CDR3 nucleotides: TGTGCCAGCAGCCCCATCCTCGGGACTAGTGGATCAGATACGCAGTATTTT. This sequence joins TRBV7-6 and TRBJ2-3; TRBD2 matches at 8 bases. Losses at the gene ends were 5 bases for V and 4 bases for J; bases not matched to a gene: 14. Germline values: CDR1 SGHVS, CDR2 FNYEAQ. The CDR3 is made up of 17 amino acids.

This chain links TRBV7-9 with TRBJ2-5; possibly TRBD1 for D (6 bases). This CDR3 has 15 residues. The germline V gene encodes CDR1 SEHNR and CDR2 FQNEAQ (reference sequence). Trimming removed 1 base from V and 2 bases from J, with 11 bases in between. Here the CDR3 DNA reads TGTGCCAGCAGCTTAGTAAGGACAGAGCAAGAGACCCAGTACTTC. Protein product: CASSLVRTEQETQYF.

The sample holds many counts of this clonotype. The rearrangement joins TRBV2 to TRBJ2-4; no reliable D call. The germline gives CDR1 SNHLY, CDR2 FYNNEI. Trimming removed 6 bases at V and 8 bases at J, with 14 bases between. The CDR3 has 13 residues. CDR3 residues: CASSPYPDDIQYF. In nucleotides, the CDR3 is TGTGCCAGCAGCCCATATCCGGACGACATTCAGTACTTC.

The J gene is TRBJ1-2, the V gene TRBV5-1, with D possibly matching TRBD1 (5 bases). This CDR3 region has 15 residues. V was trimmed by 1 base and J by 4 bases, leaving 14 bases between them. Germline assignment: CDR1 SGHRS and CDR2 YFSETQ. The CDR3, as DNA: TGCGCCAGCAGCTTGTCAGGGTGGAGGAGCTATGGCTACACCTTC. It yields the protein CASSLSGWRSYGYTF. The full variable domain, with the rest looked up from reference TRBV5-1 and TRBJ1-2, is KAGVTQTPRYLIKTRGQQVTLSCSPISGHRSVSWYQQTPGQGLQFLFEYFSETQRNKGNFPGRFSGRQFSNSRSEMNVSTLELGDSALYLCASSLSGWRSYGYTFGSGTRLTVV.

This clonotype has ten or more counts. The CDR3 reads CSVRDNYEQYV. DNA for the CDR3: TGCAGCGTCCGGGACAACTACGAGCAGTACGTC. The J gene is TRBJ2-7, the V gene TRBV29-1, with D maybe TRBD1 (6 bases). The germline V and J ends were trimmed by 6 bases and 3 bases, with 9 bases remaining between them. Germline CDR1 SQVTM, CDR2 ANQGSEA. The CDR3 runs to 11 residues.